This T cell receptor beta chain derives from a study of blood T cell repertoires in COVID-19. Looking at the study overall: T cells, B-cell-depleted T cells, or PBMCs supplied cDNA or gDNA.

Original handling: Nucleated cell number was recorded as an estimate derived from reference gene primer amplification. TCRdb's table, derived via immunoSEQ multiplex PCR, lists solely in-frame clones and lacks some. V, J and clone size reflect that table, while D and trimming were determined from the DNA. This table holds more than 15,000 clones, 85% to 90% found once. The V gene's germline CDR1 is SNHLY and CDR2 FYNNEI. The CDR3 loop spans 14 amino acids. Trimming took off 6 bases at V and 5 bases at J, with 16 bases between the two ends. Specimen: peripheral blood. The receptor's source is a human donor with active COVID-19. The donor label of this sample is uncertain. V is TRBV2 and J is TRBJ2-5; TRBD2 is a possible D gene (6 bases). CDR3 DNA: TGTGCCAGCAGCCCATCAAGGAGCGGGGAGACCCAGTACTTC. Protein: CASSPSRSGETQYF.